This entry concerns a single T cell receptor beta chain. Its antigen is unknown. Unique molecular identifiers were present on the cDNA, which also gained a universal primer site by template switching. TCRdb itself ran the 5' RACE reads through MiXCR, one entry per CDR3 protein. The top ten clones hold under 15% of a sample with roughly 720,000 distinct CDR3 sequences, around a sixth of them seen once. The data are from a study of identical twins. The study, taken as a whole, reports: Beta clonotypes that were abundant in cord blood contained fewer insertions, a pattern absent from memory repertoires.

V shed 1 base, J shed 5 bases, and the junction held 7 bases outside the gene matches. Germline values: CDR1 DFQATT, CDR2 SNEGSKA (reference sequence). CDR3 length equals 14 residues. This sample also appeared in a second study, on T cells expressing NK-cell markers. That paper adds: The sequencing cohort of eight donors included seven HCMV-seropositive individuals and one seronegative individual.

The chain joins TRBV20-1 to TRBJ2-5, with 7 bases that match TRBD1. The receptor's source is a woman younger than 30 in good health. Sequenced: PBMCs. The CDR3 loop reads CSARVSQGVETQYF. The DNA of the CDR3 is TGCAGTGCTAGAGTCAGCCAGGGGGTTGAGACCCAGTACTTC.